This T cell receptor beta chain was observed in a study of technical replicates of blood from a few donors. This table comes from immunoSEQ multiplex PCR, and its TCRdb copy is limited to in-frame clones, with some not included. This table has under 75,000 clones, about 90% appearing once. Germline V gives CDR1 GTSNPN, CDR2 SVGIG (reference sequence). Trimming cost V 2 bases and J 6 bases, with 13 bases left between them. The CDR3 has 13 amino acids. This receptor was identified in a human donor in good health. Some clones in this sample may be carry-over from other donors' samples. The gene calls are TRBV30 and TRBJ1-2, with D tentatively TRBD1 (6 bases). The sample was PBMCs. CDR3 loop: CAWSQQGTDGYTF. CDR3 bases: TGTGCCTGGAGTCAACAGGGTACGGATGGCTACACCTTC.